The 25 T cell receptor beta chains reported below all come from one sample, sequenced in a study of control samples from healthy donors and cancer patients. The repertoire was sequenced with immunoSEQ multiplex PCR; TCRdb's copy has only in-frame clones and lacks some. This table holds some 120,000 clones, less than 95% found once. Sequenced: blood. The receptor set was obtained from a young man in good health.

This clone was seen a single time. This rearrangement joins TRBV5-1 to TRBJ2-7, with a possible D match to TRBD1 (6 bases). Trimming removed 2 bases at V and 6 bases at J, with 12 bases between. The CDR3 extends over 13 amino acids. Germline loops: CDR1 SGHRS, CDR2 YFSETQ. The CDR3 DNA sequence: TGCGCCAGCAGCTTAACAGGGTCTATCGAGCAGTACTTC. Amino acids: CASSLTGSIEQYF.

The CDR3 region has the DNA TGTGCCATCAGTGAAGGGGTGATCGGACAGGCGCGACGCACTGAAGCTTTCTTT. It is translated as CAISEGVIGQARRTEAFF. This chain connects TRBV10-3 to TRBJ1-1, with 7 bases identical to TRBD1. This CDR3 contains 18 residues. Germline CDR1 reads ENHRY; CDR2 reads SYGVKD. Unmatched junction bases numbered 17, after V lost 3 bases and J lost 4 bases.

The CDR3 coding sequence is TGTGCCATCAGGGACAGGGGGCTTTCTGCCATGAACACTGAAGCTTTCTTT. Amino acid sequence: CAIRDRGLSAMNTEAFF. The V call is TRBV10-3, the J call TRBJ1-1, with 11 bases that match TRBD1. Germline V CDR1 and CDR2: ENHRY, SYGVKD. The CDR3 is 17 amino acids. The V gene end was trimmed by 6 bases and the J gene end by 0 bases; junction bases not matched to a gene: 9.

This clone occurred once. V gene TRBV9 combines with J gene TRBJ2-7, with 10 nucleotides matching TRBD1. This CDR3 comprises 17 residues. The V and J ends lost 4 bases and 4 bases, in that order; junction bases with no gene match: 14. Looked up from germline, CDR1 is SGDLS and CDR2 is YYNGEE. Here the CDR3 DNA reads TGTGCCAGCAGCCAATTCGGTGCCGGGACAGGGGAATACGAGCAGTACTTC. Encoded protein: CASSQFGAGTGEYEQYF.

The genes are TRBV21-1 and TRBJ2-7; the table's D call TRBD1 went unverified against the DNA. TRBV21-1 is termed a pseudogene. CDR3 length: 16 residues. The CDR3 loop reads CASPCSRTGTDYEQYF. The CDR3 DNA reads TGTGCCAGCCCATGCTCTCGGACAGGAACAGACTACGAGCAGTACTTC.

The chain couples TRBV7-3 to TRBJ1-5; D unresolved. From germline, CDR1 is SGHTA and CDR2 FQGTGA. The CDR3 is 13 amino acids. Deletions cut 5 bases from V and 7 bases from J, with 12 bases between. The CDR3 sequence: CASSPGMGQPQHF. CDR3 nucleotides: TGTGCCAGCAGCCCGGGGATGGGACAGCCCCAGCATTTT.

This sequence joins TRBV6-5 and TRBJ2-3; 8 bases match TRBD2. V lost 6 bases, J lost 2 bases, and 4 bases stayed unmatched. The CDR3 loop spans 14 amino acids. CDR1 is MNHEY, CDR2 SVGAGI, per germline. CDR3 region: CASSPGGPTDTQYF. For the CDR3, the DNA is TGTGCCAGCAGCCCGGGGGGGCCCACAGATACGCAGTATTTT.

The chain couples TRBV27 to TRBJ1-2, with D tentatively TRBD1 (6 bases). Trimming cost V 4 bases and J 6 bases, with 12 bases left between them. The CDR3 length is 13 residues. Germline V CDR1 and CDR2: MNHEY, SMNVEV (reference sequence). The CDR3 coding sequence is TGTGCCAGCAGTTCCCGGGACATCGATGGCTACACCTTC. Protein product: CASSSRDIDGYTF.

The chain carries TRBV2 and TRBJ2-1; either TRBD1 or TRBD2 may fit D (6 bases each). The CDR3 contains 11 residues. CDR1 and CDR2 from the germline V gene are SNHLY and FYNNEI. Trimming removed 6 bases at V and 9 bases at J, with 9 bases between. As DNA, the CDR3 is TGTGCCAGCAGGGGGGGCACTGAGCAGTTCTTC. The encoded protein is CASRGGTEQFF.

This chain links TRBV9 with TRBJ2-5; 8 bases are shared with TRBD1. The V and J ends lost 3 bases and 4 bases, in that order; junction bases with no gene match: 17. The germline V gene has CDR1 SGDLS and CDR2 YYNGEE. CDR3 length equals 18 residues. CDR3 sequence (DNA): TGTGCCAGCAGCGATCGGACAGGGTGGTTTAAACCTCGAGAGACCCAGTACTTC. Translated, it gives CASSDRTGWFKPRETQYF.

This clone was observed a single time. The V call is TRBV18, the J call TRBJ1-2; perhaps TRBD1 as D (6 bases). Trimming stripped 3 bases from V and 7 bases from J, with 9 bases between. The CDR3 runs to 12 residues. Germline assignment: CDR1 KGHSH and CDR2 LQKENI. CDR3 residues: CASSPDRSGYTF. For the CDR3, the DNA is TGTGCCAGCTCACCCGACAGGAGTGGCTACACCTTC.

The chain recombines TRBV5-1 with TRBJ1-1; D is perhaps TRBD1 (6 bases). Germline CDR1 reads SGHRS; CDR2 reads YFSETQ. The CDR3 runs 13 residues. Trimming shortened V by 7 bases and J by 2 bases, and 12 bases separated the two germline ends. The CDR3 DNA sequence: TGCGCCAGCGGTCTACAGGGAAACACTGAAGCTTTCTTT. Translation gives CASGLQGNTEAFF.

CDR3: CSVERDNTDTQYF. CDR3 DNA: TGCAGCGTTGAAAGGGACAACACAGATACGCAGTATTTT. The rearrangement links TRBV29-1 to TRBJ2-3, with D possibly being TRBD1 (6 bases). The V and J ends lost 2 bases and 2 bases respectively, with 8 bases between them. The CDR3 spans 13 residues. CDR1 and CDR2 from the germline V gene are SQVTM and ANQGSEA.

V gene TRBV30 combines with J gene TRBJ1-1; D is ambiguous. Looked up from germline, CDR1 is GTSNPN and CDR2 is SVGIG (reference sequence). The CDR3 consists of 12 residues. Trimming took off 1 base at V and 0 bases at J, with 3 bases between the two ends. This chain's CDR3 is CAWSEMNTEAFF. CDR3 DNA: TGTGCCTGGAGTGAGATGAACACTGAAGCTTTCTTT.

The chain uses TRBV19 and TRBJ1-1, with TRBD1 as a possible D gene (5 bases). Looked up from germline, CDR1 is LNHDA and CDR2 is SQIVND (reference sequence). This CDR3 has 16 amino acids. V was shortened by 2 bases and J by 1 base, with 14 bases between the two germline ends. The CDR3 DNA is TGTGCCAGTAGTATAAAAAGCGGGGGATGGAACACTGAAGCTTTCTTT. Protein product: CASSIKSGGWNTEAFF.

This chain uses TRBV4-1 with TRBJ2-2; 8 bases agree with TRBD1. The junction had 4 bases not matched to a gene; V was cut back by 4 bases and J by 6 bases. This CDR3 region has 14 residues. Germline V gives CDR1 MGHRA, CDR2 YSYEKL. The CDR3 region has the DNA TGCGCCAGCAGCCCGCTGGACAGGGCCGGGGAGCTGTTTTTT. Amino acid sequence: CASSPLDRAGELFF.

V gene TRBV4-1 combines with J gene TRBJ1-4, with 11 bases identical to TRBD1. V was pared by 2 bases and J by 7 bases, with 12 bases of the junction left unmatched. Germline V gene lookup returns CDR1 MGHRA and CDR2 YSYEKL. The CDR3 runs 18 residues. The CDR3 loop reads CASSQIINRDRGGEKLFF. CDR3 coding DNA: TGCGCCAGCAGCCAAATAATTAACCGGGACAGGGGGGGTGAAAAACTGTTTTTT.

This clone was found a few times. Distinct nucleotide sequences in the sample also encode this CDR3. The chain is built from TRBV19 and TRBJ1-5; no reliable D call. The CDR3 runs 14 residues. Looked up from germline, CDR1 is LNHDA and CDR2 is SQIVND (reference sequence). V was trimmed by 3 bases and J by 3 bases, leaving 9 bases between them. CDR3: CASSISTDNQPQHF. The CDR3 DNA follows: TGTGCCAGTAGTATCTCCACGGACAATCAGCCCCAGCATTTT.

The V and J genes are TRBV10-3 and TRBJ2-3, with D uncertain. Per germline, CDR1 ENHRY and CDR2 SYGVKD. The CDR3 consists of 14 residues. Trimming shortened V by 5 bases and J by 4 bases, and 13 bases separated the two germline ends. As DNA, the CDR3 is TGTGCCATCAGTCCCAGGAACGCGCCAGATACGCAGTATTTT. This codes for CAISPRNAPDTQYF.

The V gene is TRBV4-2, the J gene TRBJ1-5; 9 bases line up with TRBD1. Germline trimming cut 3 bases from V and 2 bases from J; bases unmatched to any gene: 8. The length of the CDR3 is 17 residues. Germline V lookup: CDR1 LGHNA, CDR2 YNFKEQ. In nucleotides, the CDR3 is TGTGCCAGCAGCCAGGGGACAGGGAGTGAACGCAATCAGCCCCAGCATTTT. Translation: CASSQGTGSERNQPQHF.

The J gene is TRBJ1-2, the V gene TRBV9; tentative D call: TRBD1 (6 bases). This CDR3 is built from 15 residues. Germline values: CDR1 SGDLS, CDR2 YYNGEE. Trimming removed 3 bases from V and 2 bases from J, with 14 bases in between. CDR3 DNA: TGTGCCAGCAGCGGGGGGACAAAGGCAAACTATGGCTACACCTTC. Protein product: CASSGGTKANYGYTF.

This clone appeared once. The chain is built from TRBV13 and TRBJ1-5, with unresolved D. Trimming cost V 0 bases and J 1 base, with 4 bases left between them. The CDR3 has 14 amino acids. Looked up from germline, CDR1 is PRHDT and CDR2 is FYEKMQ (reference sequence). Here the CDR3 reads CASSLGDSNQPQHF. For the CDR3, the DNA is TGTGCCAGCAGCTTAGGGGACAGCAATCAGCCCCAGCATTTT.

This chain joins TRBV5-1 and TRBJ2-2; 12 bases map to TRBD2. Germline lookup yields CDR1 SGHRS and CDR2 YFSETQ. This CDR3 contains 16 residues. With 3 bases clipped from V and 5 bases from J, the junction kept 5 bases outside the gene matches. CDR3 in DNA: TGCGCCAGCAGCTCAGCACTAGCGGGGGGTACCGGGGAGCTGTTTTTT. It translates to CASSSALAGGTGELFF.

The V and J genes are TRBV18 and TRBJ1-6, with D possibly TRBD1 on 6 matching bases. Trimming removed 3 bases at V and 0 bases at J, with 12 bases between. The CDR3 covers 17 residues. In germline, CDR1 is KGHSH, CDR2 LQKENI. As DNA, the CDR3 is TGTGCCAGCTCACCGGGGGCAGTTAGCTCCTATAATTCACCCCTCCACTTT. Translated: CASSPGAVSSYNSPLHF. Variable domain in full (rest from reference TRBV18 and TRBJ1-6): NAGVMQNPRHLVRRRGQEARLRCSPMKGHSHVYWYRQLPEEGLKFMVYLQKENIIDESGMPKERFSAEFPKEGPSILRIQQVVRGDSAAYFCASSPGAVSSYNSPLHFGNGTRLTVT.

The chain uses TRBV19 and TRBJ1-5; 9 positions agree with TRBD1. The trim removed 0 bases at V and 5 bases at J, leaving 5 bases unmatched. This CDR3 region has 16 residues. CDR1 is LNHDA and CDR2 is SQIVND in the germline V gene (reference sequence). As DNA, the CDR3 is TGTGCCAGTAGTATAGACCGGACAGGGGCAGATCAGCCCCAGCATTTT. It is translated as CASSIDRTGADQPQHF.